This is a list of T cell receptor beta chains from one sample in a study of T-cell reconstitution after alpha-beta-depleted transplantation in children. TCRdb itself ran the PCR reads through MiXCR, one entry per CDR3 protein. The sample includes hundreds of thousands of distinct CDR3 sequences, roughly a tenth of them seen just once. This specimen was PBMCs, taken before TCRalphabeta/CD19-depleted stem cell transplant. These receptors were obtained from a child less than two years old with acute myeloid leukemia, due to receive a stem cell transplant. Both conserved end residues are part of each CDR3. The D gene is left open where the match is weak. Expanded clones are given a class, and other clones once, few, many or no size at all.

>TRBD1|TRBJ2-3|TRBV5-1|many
TGCGCCAGCAGCTCGGGACAGGGGGTAATCGATACGCAGTATTTT
CASSSGQGVIDTQYF
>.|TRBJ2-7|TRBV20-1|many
TGCAGTGTCCGACTAGGAACAGGCCTCTCCTACGAGCAGTACTTC
CSVRLGTGLSYEQYF
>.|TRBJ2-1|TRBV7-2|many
TGTGCCAGCAGCCCTCGGGGCGCTAGCTCCTACAATGAGCAGTTCTTC
CASSPRGASSYNEQFF
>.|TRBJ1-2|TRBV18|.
TGTGCCAGCTCACCCAGTGGGGACTACTATGGCTACACCTTC
CASSPSGDYYGYTF
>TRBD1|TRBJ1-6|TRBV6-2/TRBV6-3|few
TGTGCCAGCAGGGACAGGGGGCTTTCAAATTCACCCCTCCACTTT
CASRDRGLSNSPLHF
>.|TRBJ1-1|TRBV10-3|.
TGTGCCATCAGTGTGGAGGTGAACACTGAAGCTTTCTTT
CAISVEVNTEAFF
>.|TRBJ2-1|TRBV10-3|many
TGTGCCATCAGTGAGTCGAGCGGGCGAAACTACAATGAGCAGTTCTTC
CAISESSGRNYNEQFF
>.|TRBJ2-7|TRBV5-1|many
TGCGCCAGCAGCATGGGCCTCTCTGGGGTTGACGAGCAGTACTTC
CASSMGLSGVDEQYF
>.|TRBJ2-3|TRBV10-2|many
TGCGCCAGCAGCCCCCCGGTGGGCAGGGATACGCAGTATTTT
CASSPPVGRDTQYF
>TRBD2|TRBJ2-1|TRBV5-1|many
TGCGCCAGCAGCTTGCCACTCCCTAGCGGTGCCTCCTACAATGAGCAGTTCTTC
CASSLPLPSGASYNEQFF
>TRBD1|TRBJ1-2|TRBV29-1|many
TGCAGCGTTGAAGGGACAGGTCACGGCTACACCTTC
CSVEGTGHGYTF
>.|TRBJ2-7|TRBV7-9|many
TGTGCCAGCAGCTTAGTAAATTACGAGCAGTACTTC
CASSLVNYEQYF
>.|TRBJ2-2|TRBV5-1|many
TGCGCCAGCAGCTTGAACCCGACCGGGAACACCGGGGAGCTGTTTTTT
CASSLNPTGNTGELFF
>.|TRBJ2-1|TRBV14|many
TGTGCCAGCAGCCAAGGCCGTCGGGCGACGCAGTTCTTC
CASSQGRRATQFF
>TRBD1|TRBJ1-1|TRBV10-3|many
TGTGCCATCAGCCGCCCGGGACAGGGGGGCCCTGAAGCTTTCTTT
CAISRPGQGGPEAFF
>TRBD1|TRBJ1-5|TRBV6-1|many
TGTGCCAGCAGTGAACCCAGACAGGGTTCGAATCAGCCCCAGCATTTT
CASSEPRQGSNQPQHF
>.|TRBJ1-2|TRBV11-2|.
TGTGCCAGCGGATCGGGGGGCGGCTACACCTTC
CASGSGGGYTF
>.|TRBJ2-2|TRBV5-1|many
TGCGCCAGCAGCTTGGACCCAAGAGGCACCGGGGAGCTGTTTTTT
CASSLDPRGTGELFF
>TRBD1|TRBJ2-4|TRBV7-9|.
TGTGCCAGCAGCCTAGGACAGGGACTAGCCAAAAACATTCAGTACTTC
CASSLGQGLAKNIQYF
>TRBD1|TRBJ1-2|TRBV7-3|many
TGTGCCAGCAGCCCCGGACAGGGATCAAGGATCTATGGCTACACCTTC
CASSPGQGSRIYGYTF
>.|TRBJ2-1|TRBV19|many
TGTGCCAGTAGTATAGTTACCGGGACTCTATACAATGAGCAGTTCTTC
CASSIVTGTLYNEQFF
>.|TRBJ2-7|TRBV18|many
TGTGCCAGCTCACCACGGGGGGATGAGCAGTACTTC
CASSPRGDEQYF
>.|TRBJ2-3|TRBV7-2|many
TGTGCCAGCAGCTTTGGCTACACAGATACGCAGTATTTT
CASSFGYTDTQYF
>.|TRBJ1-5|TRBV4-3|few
TGCGCCAGCAGCCAAGATTCAGGAAGTCAGCCCCAGCATTTT
CASSQDSGSQPQHF
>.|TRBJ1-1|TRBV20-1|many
TGCAGTGCTCTTCTTTATGGACCAAGGAACACTGAAGCTTTCTTT
CSALLYGPRNTEAFF
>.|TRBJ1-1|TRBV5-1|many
TGCGCCAGCAGCCCGGAAGGGAACACTGAAGCTTTCTTT
CASSPEGNTEAFF